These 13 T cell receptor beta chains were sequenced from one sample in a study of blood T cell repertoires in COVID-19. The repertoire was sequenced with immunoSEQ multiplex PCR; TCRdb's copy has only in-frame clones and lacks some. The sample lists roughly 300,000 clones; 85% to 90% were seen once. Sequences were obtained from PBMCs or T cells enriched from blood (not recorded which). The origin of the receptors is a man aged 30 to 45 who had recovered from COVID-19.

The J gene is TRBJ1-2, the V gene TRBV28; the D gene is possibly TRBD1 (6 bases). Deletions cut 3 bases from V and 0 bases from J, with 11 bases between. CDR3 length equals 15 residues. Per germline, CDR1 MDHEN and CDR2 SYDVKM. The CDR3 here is CASSFAGDSNYGYTF. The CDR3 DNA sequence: TGTGCCAGCAGTTTCGCAGGGGATTCTAACTATGGCTACACCTTC.

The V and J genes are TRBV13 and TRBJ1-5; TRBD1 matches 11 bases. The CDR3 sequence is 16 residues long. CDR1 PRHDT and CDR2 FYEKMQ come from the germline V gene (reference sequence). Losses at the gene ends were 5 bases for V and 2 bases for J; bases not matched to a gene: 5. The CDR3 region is CASSERTGGGNQPQHF. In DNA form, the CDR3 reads TGTGCCAGCAGCGAAAGGACAGGGGGCGGCAATCAGCCCCAGCATTTT. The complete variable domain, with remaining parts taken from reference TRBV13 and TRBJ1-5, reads AAGVIQSPRHLIKEKRETATLKCYPIPRHDTVYWYQQGPGQDPQFLISFYEKMQSDKGSIPDRFSAQQFSDYHSELNMSSLELGDSALYFCASSERTGGGNQPQHFGDGTRLSIL.

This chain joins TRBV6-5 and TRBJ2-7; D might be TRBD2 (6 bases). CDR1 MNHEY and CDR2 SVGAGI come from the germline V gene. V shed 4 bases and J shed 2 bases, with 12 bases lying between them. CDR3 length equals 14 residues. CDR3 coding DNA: TGTGCCAGCAGTTGGGACTCATCCACCTACGAGCAGTACTTC. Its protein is CASSWDSSTYEQYF.

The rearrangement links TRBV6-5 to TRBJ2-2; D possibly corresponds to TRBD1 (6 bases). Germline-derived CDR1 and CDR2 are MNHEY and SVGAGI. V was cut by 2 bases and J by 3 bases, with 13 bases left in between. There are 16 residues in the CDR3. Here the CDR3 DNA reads TGTGCCAGCAGTTACCATGGACAGAGTTACACCGGGGAGCTGTTTTTT. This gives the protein CASSYHGQSYTGELFF.

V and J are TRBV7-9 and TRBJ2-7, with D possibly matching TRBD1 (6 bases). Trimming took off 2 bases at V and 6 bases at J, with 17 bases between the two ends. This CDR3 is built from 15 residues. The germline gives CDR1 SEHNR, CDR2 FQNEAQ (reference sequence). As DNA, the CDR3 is TGTGCCAGCAGCTTAACCAAGGGTAGGGGGTTCGAGCAGTACTTC. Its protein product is CASSLTKGRGFEQYF.

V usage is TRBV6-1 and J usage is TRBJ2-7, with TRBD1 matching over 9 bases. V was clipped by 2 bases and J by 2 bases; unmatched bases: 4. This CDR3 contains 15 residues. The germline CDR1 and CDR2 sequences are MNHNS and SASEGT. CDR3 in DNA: TGTGCCAGCAGTGAATTACAGGGGGCGGCCTACGAGCAGTACTTC. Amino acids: CASSELQGAAYEQYF.

This CDR3 is CASSLSLQGWDEQFF. The CDR3 coding sequence is TGTGCCAGCAGTTTGTCGTTGCAGGGATGGGATGAGCAGTTCTTC. The chain is built from TRBV27 and TRBJ2-1; D is perhaps TRBD1 (5 bases). Germline loops: CDR1 MNHEY, CDR2 SMNVEV (reference sequence). Trimming took 3 bases from V and 8 from J, leaving 17 bases between them. This CDR3 is 15 amino acids long.

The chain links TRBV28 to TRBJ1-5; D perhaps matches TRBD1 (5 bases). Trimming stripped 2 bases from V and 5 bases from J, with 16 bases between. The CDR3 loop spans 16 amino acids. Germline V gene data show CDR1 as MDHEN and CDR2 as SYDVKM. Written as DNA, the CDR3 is TGTGCCAGCAGTTTACTGACCGGACACCTCGATCAGCCCCAGCATTTT. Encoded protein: CASSLLTGHLDQPQHF.

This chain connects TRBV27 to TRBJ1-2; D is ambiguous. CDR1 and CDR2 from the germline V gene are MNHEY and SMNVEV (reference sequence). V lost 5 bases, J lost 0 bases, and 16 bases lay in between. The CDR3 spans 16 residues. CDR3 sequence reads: CASSLRAGSTNYGYTF. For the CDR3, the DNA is TGTGCCAGCAGTCTCCGCGCGGGGAGTACTAACTATGGCTACACCTTC.

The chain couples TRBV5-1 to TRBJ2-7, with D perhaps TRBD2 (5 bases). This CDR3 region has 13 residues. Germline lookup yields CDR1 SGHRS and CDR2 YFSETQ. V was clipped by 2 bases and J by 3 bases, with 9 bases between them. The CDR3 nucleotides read TGCGCCAGCAGCTTCACGGCGGGCTACGAGCAGTACTTC. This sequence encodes CASSFTAGYEQYF.

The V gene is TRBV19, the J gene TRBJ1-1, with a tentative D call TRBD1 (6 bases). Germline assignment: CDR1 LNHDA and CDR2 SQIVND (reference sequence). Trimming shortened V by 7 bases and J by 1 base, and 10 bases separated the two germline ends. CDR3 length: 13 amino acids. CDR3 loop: CASTRTANTEAFF. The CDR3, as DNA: TGTGCCAGTACCAGGACAGCGAACACTGAAGCTTTCTTT.

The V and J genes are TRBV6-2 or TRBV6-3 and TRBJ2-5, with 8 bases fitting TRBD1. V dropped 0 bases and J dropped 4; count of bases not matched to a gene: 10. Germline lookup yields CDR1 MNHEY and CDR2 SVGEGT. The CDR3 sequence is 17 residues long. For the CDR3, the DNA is TGTGCCAGCAGTTACTCGCCAGGGCAGGGGGCAAGAGAGACCCAGTACTTC. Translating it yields CASSYSPGQGARETQYF.

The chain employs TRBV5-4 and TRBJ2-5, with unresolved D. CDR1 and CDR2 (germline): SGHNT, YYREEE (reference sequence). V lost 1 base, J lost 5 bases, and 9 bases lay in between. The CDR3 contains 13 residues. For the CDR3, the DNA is TGTGCCAGCAGCTTGCGAGCAGGCGAGACCCAGTACTTC. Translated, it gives CASSLRAGETQYF.